These 5 T cell receptor beta chains were sequenced from one sample in a study of CXCR3-negative and CXCR3-positive naive CD8 T cells (dated by TCRdb to the late 2010s). Sequenced on a NextSeq 550. The Human TCR Profiling Kit (MiLaboratory) was used to make UMI-labeled 5' RACE TRB cDNA libraries. Through TCRdb reprocessing, the reads give one entry per CDR3 protein sequence; DNA is omitted. The sample table includes nearly 7,000 distinct CDR3 sequences. The ten largest clones take up roughly 1.4% of the sample. What the research found in general, with its limitations: TRB CDR3s from CXCR3-positive naive cells showed higher hydrophobicity (lower Kidera factor 4), lower energy, and higher strength and volume indices than CXCR3-negative naive cells.

What these receptors recognize is not known. The sample taken for sequencing was naive CXCR3+ CD8+ T cells from blood. The sample's cell subset or site label, in plain terms: CD45RO-CCR7+CD27+CD95- naive CD8+ T cells expressing CXCR3 (TNR3+). Receptors were obtained from a human donor in good health. Some clones in this sample may be carry-over from other donors' samples.

This clonotype shows up as medium-sized by frequency. CDR3 loop: CASNEAGEDYEQYF. The genes are TRBV6-6 and TRBJ2-7; lacking DNA, the TRBD2 call made by TCRdb goes unchecked. CDR3 length: 14 amino acids. CDR1 is MNHNY, CDR2 SVGAGI, per germline (reference sequence).

This clonotype registers medium-sized (0.01 to 0.1%) by frequency. This chain uses TRBV29-1 with TRBJ2-3; the TRBD1 assignment by TCRdb is unverifiable without DNA. The CDR3 runs 17 residues. Germline assignment: CDR1 SQVTM and CDR2 ANQGSEA. The CDR3 loop is CSVEGAGDLRISDTQYF.

The chain has TRBV5-4 and TRBJ2-3. The germline CDR1 and CDR2 sequences are SGHNT and YYREEE (reference sequence). This CDR3 has 13 residues. CDR3 amino acids: CASSSQIPDTQYF.

The chain uses TRBV12-3 or TRBV12-4 and TRBJ2-3; lacking DNA, the TRBD2 call made by TCRdb goes unchecked. The CDR3 has 16 amino acids. The CDR3 reads CASSFPQSGLTDTQYF.

This clonotype registers medium-sized (0.01 to 0.1%) by frequency. The chain couples TRBV5-1 to TRBJ2-1; TCRdb names TRBD1, which stays unverified in the absence of DNA. CDR1 SGHRS and CDR2 YFSETQ come from the germline V gene. This CDR3 is 14 amino acids long. The CDR3 protein is CASSQGTGSNEQFF.